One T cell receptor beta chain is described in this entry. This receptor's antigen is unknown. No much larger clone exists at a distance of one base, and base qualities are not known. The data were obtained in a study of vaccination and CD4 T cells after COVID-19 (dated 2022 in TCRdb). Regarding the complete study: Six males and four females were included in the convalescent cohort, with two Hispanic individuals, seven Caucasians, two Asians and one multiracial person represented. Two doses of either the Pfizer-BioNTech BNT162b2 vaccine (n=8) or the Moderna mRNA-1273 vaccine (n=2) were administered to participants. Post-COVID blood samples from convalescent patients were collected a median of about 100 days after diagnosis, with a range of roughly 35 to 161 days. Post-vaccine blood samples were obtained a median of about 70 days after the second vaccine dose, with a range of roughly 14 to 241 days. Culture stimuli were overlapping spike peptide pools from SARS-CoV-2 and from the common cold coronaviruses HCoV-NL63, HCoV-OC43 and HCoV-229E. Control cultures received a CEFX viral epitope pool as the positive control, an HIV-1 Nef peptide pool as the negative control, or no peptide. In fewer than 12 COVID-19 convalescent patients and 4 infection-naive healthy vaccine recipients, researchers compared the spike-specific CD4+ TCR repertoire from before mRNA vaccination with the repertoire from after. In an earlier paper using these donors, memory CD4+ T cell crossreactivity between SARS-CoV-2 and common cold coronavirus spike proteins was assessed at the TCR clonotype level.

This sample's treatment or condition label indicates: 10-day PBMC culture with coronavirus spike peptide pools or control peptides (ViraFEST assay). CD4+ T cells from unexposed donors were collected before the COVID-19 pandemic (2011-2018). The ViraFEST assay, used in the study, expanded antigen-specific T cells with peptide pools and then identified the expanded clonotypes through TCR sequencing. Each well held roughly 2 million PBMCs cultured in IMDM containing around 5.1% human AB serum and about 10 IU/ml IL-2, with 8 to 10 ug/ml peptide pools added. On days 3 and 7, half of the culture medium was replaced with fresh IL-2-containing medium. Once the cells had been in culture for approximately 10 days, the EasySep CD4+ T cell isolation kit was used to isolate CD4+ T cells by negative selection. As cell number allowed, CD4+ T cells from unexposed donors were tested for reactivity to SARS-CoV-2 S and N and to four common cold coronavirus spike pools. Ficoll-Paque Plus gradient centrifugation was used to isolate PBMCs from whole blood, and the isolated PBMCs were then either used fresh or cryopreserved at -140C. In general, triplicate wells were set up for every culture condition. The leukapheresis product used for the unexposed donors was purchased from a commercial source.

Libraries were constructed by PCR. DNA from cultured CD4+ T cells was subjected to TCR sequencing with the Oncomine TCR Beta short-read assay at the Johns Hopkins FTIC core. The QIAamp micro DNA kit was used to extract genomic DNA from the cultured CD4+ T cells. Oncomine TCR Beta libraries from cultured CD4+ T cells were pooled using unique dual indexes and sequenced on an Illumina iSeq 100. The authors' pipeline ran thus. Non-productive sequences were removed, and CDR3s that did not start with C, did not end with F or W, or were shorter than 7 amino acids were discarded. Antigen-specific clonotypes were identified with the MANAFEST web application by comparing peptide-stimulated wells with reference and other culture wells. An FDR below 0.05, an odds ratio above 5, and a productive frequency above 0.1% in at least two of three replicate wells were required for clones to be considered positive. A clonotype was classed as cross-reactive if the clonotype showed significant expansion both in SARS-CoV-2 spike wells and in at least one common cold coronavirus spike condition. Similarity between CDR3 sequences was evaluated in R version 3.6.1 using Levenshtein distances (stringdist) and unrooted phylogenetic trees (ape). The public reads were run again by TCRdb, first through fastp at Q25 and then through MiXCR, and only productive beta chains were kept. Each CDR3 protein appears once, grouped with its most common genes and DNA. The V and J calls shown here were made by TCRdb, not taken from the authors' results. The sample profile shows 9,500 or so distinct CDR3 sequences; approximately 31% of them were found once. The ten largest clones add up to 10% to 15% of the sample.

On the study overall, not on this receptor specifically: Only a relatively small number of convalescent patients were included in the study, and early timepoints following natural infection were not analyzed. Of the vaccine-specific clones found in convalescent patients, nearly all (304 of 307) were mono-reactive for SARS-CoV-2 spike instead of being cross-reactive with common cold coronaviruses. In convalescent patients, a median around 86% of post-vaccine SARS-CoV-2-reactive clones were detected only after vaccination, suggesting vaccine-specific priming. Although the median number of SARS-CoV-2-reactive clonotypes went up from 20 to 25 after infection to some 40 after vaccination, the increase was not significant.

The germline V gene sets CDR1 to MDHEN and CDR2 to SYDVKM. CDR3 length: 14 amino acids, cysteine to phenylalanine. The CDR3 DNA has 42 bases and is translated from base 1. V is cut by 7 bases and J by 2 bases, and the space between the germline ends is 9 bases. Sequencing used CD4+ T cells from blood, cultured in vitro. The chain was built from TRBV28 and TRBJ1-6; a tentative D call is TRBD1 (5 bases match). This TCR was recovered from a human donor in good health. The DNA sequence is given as TGTGCCAGCACCTGGGGGGCCTATAATTCACCCCTCCACTTT. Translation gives CASTWGAYNSPLHF.